Below, 9 T cell receptor beta chains from the same sample are listed, as sequenced in a study of blood T cell repertoires in COVID-19. Repertoires were generated with immunoSEQ multiplex PCR, while TCRdb's copy carries only in-frame clones and drops some. This sample yields 40,000 to 55,000 clones, of which 86% are seen a single time; about 15% belongs to the top ten. The sample consisted of peripheral blood. The receptors were sampled from a human donor in a cohort sampled during active COVID-19.

The V gene is TRBV4-3, the J gene TRBJ2-2, with D tentatively TRBD2 (5 bases). The germline V gene has CDR1 LGHNA and CDR2 YSLEER. This CDR3 region has 16 residues. Trimming took 2 bases from V and 8 from J, leaving 18 bases between them. As DNA, the CDR3 is TGCGCCAGCAGCCAACTAGCCGGGCTCAACGCGGGGGAGCTGTTTTTT. It is translated as CASSQLAGLNAGELFF.

The genes are TRBV19 and TRBJ2-4; 12 nucleotides line up with TRBD2. Unmatched junction bases numbered 9, after V lost 0 bases and J lost 3 bases. The CDR3 is made up of 19 amino acids. Germline V CDR1 and CDR2: LNHDA, SQIVND (reference sequence). The CDR3: CASSIDPTSGRPYKNIQYF. The CDR3 DNA is TGTGCCAGTAGTATAGATCCGACTAGCGGGAGACCATACAAAAACATTCAGTACTTC.

The chain links TRBV28 to TRBJ2-1, with TRBD2 matching over 8 bases. The ends lost 5 bases at V and 9 bases at J; junction bases unmatched: 12. Germline V gives CDR1 MDHEN, CDR2 SYDVKM. The CDR3 runs 15 residues. As DNA, the CDR3 is TGTGCCAGCAGTCCGATGTTAGCGGGATCCGGTGAGCAGTTCTTC. It specifies CASSPMLAGSGEQFF.

This clone was recorded once. This chain joins TRBV18 and TRBJ2-3; 11 positions agree with TRBD1. Trimming cost V 3 bases and J 2 bases; bases outside gene matches: 4. Germline lookup yields CDR1 KGHSH and CDR2 LQKENI. The CDR3 contains 16 residues. CDR3 sequence: CASSPQGQGATDTQYF. In DNA form, the CDR3 reads TGTGCCAGCTCACCCCAAGGACAGGGGGCCACAGATACGCAGTATTTT.

The chain recombines TRBV2 with TRBJ2-7; D remains unclear. Germline V CDR1 and CDR2: SNHLY, FYNNEI. CDR3 length: 10 residues. V was trimmed by 6 bases and J by 2 bases, leaving 2 bases between them. The CDR3 loop reads CASSTYEQYF. Written as DNA, the CDR3 is TGTGCCAGCAGCACCTACGAGCAGTACTTC.

This clone was observed a few times. The CDR3 DNA reads TGCGCCAGCAGCCCAGGGACAGGGTACGGGCAGCCCCAGCATTTT. This codes for CASSPGTGYGQPQHF. The rearrangement uses TRBV5-1 and TRBJ1-5; 9 nucleotides agree with TRBD1. There are 15 residues in the CDR3. V trimming: 4 bases; J trimming: 7 bases; junction bases outside the gene matches: 9. Germline CDR1 is SGHRS and CDR2 is YFSETQ.

The gene calls are TRBV4-2 and TRBJ1-1; no reliable D call. This CDR3 is built from 14 residues. V lost 0 bases, J lost 0 bases, and 5 bases lay in between. CDR1 LGHNA and CDR2 YNFKEQ come from the germline V gene. CDR3: CASSQEALNTEAFF. Here the CDR3 DNA reads TGTGCCAGCAGCCAAGAGGCCTTGAACACTGAAGCTTTCTTT.

V is TRBV5-1 and J is TRBJ2-1; 12 bases match TRBD2. The CDR3 is 15 amino acids. The trim removed 0 bases at V and 8 bases at J, leaving 3 bases unmatched. The germline CDR1 and CDR2 sequences are SGHRS and YFSETQ. CDR3 DNA sequence: TGCGCCAGCAGCTTGGGACTAGCGGGAGTATATGAGCAGTTCTTC. Its translation: CASSLGLAGVYEQFF.

This chain connects TRBV7-8 to TRBJ2-7; 7 bases align to TRBD1. The germline gives CDR1 SGHVS, CDR2 FQNEAQ. The CDR3 has 15 amino acids. V lost 5 bases and J lost 3; bases outside the gene matches: 10. Written as DNA, the CDR3 is TGTGCCAGCAGCAAACGGGGACAGCTGATCTACGAGCAGTACTTC. Translating it yields CASSKRGQLIYEQYF.